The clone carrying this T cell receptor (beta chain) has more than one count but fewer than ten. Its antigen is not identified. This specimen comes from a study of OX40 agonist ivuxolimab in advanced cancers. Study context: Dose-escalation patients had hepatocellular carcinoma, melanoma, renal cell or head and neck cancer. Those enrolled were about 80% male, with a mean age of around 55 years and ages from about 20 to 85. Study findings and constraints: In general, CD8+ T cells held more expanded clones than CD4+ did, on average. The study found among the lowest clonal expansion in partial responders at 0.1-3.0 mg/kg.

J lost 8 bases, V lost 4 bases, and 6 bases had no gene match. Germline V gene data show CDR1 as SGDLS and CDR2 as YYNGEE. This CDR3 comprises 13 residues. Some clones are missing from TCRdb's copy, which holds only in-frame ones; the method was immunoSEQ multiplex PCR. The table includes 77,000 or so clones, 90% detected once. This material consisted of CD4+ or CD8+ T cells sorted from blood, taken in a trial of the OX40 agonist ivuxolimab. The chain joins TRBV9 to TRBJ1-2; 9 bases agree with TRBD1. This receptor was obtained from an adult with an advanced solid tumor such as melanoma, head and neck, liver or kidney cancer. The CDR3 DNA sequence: TGTGCCAGCAGCCCCGGGACAGGGTGGGGCTACACCTTC. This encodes CASSPGTGWGYTF.